The clone carrying this T cell receptor (beta chain) appeared once. As yet, its antigen is unknown. The primer mix had 60 Vbeta and 13 Jbeta primers. Sequencing was performed with immunoSEQ multiplex PCR; in TCRdb, only in-frame clones are kept and a portion is missing. Found here are roughly 130,000 clones, about three quarters of them singletons; the top ten hold 0.95% to 1.1%. The CDR3 length is 16 residues. Looked up from germline, CDR1 is PRHDT and CDR2 is FYEKMQ (reference sequence). V lost 4 bases and J lost 3; bases outside the gene matches: 6. This record belongs to a study of cytomegalovirus exposure and HLA in healthy donors. As for the study in general: As an earlier analysis found, around 170 million T cells yielded 90 million to 140 million unique TCR beta sequences.

At the time of sampling, donors were nominally healthy, though unrecorded immune exposures were likely. Not recorded for this donor was the CMV serostatus. Study-level results: TCR beta sequences reportedly predicted most subjects' HLA-A and HLA-B alleles accurately.

Sequencing was done on a sample of PBMCs. The rearrangement uses TRBV13 and TRBJ2-1, with 10 bases fitting TRBD2. The TCR sequence derives from a human donor in good health. The CDR3 DNA is TGTGCCAGCAGCTCCCTTAGCGGGGGGATCTACAATGAGCAGTTCTTC. Protein sequence: CASSSLSGGIYNEQFF.